Listed here are 4 T cell receptor beta chains from one sample, sequenced in a study of blood T cell repertoires in COVID-19. Clones were read by immunoSEQ multiplex PCR, and TCRdb kept only the in-frame ones, dropping some. Among around 170,000 clones listed, 85% to 95% were seen once. Sequencing was carried out using peripheral blood. Source of these receptors: a man aged 45-60 years with acute or convalescent COVID-19.

V is TRBV6-1 and J is TRBJ2-7; D possibly corresponds to TRBD1 (5 bases). The CDR3 is 16 residues long. V gave up 0 bases and J gave up 3 bases, with 15 bases separating them. Germline-derived CDR1 and CDR2 are MNHNS and SASEGT. The CDR3 region is CASSEAPQGISYEQYF. CDR3 sequence (DNA): TGTGCCAGCAGTGAAGCTCCGCAGGGTATAAGCTACGAGCAGTACTTC.

V gene TRBV28 combines with J gene TRBJ1-5; 8 nucleotides match TRBD1. This CDR3 region has 17 residues. Per the germline V gene, CDR1 is MDHEN and CDR2 is SYDVKM. After removal of 6 bases from V and 6 bases from J, the junction contained 16 bases not matched to a gene. The CDR3 nucleotides read TGTGCCAGCAGAGGGACCGGACCGGGACAGGTCCGTCAGCCCCAGCATTTT. Translation: CASRGTGPGQVRQPQHF.

This sequence joins TRBV15 and TRBJ2-7; D might be TRBD1 (5 bases). V lost 1 base, J lost 2 bases, and 12 bases lay in between. Germline V gives CDR1 LNHNV, CDR2 YYDKDF (reference sequence). The CDR3 consists of 15 residues. CDR3 sequence reads: CATSRGTGPTYEQYF. CDR3 bases: TGTGCCACCAGCAGAGGTACAGGACCCACCTACGAGCAGTACTTC. Complete variable domain (other parts from reference TRBV15 and TRBJ2-7): DAMVIQNPRYQVTQFGKPVTLSCSQTLNHNVMYWYQQKSSQAPKLLFHYYDKDFNNEADTPDNFQSRRPNTSFCFLDIRSPGLGDTAMYLCATSRGTGPTYEQYFGPGTRLTVT.

This sequence joins TRBV7-9 and TRBJ2-3; maybe TRBD2 (5 bases). Germline V lookup: CDR1 SEHNR, CDR2 FQNEAQ (reference sequence). The V gene lost 3 bases and the J gene lost 0 bases, with 7 bases spanning the gap. This CDR3 region has 14 residues. This CDR3 reads CASSFSASTDTQYF. Here the CDR3 DNA reads TGTGCCAGCAGCTTTAGCGCCAGCACAGATACGCAGTATTTT.